Listed below are T cell receptor beta chains from one sample, sequenced in a study of T cell changes during pregnancy in multiple sclerosis. Data came from immunoSEQ multiplex PCR; TCRdb stores just in-frame clones and leaves some out. The sample yields 45,000 or so clones, 70% to 90% seen once. The sequenced sample was peripheral blood, obtained in the first trimester of pregnancy. Receptors originate from a female donor with multiple sclerosis, enrolled in a pregnancy study. Each CDR3 is given with its conserved first and last residue. A D gene is named only where the DNA matches it firmly.

TGTGCCAGCAGGGCCCCCGGGGGAGAGACCCAGTACTTC	CASRAPGGETQYF	.	13	TRBV6-5	TRBJ2-5
TGTGCCAGCTTAGATCTGGGAGGGGACGACGACACTGAAGCTTTCTTT	CASLDLGGDDDTEAFF	.	16	TRBV5-6	TRBJ1-1
TGCGCCAGCAGCCAAGCAAACTCTGGGGCCAACGTCCTGACTTTC	CASSQANSGANVLTF	.	15	TRBV4-3	TRBJ2-6
TGTGCTAGTGTGGGGCCCTTCTACGAGCAGTACTTC	CASVGPFYEQYF	.	12	TRBV12-5	TRBJ2-7
TGTGCCAGCAACTTGGGGGGTTCAGGGAACACCGGGGAGCTGTTTTTT	CASNLGGSGNTGELFF	.	16	TRBV9	TRBJ2-2
TGTGCCAGCAGTTTATGGGGACTAGCGGGGGACCAGACCTACAATGAGCAGTTCTTC	CASSLWGLAGDQTYNEQFF	TRBD2	19	TRBV28	TRBJ2-1
TGTGCCAGCAACCAGGGGGCGCGTGAAAAACTGTTTTTT	CASNQGAREKLFF	TRBD1	13	TRBV2	TRBJ1-4
TGTGCCAGCAGTGCGGAGGACCGTCAGCCCCAGCATTTT	CASSAEDRQPQHF	.	13	TRBV6-4	TRBJ1-5
TGCGCCAGCAGCCGTAGGACAGGAATCAATCAGCCCCAGCATTTT	CASSRRTGINQPQHF	TRBD1	15	TRBV4-1	TRBJ1-5
TGTGCCAGCAGCCCCCAGGGAGAGACCCAGTACTTC	CASSPQGETQYF	.	12	TRBV5-4	TRBJ2-5
TGTGCCAGCAGCTTCCACCGGGACAGGGTGCGGAAGAATGAAAAACTGTTTTTT	CASSFHRDRVRKNEKLFF	TRBD1	18	TRBV7-3	TRBJ1-4
TGTGCCAGCAGTTACTCAGGGGCCCTAAACACTGAAGCTTTCTTT	CASSYSGALNTEAFF	.	15	TRBV6-5	TRBJ1-1
TGTGCCAGCAGACAAGACTGGGGCACAGATACGCAGTATTTT	CASRQDWGTDTQYF	.	14	TRBV2	TRBJ2-3